The clone carrying this TCR beta chain was seen more than once but under ten times. Antigen unknown. Researchers grouped second doses given at about 4 or about 12 weeks into one pool. These data belong to a study of T cell responses to AZD1222 COVID-19 vaccine. Points from the study as a whole: Regions left unmutated in variants are reportedly the target of nearly half of spike-specific TCRs. Donors, mostly white British, included more females; clonal diversity was possibly underestimated.

Germline-derived CDR1 and CDR2 are SEHNR and FQNEAQ (reference sequence). V shed 5 bases and J shed 0 bases, with 14 bases lying between them. CDR3 length equals 15 residues. Sequencing used immunoSEQ multiplex PCR; TCRdb keeps in-frame clones, though not all of them. Of about 27,000 clones in the sample, approximately 92% were seen once. V usage is TRBV7-9 and J usage is TRBJ2-7, with D perhaps matching TRBD2 (6 bases). The TCR comes from an adult who received the AZD1222 COVID-19 vaccine. The input for sequencing was peripheral blood, taken 28 days after the second AZD1222 dose. CDR3 nucleotide sequence: TGTGCCAGCAGCCTCCGCGGGGACGTCTCCTACGAGCAGTACTTC. Its translation is CASSLRGDVSYEQYF.